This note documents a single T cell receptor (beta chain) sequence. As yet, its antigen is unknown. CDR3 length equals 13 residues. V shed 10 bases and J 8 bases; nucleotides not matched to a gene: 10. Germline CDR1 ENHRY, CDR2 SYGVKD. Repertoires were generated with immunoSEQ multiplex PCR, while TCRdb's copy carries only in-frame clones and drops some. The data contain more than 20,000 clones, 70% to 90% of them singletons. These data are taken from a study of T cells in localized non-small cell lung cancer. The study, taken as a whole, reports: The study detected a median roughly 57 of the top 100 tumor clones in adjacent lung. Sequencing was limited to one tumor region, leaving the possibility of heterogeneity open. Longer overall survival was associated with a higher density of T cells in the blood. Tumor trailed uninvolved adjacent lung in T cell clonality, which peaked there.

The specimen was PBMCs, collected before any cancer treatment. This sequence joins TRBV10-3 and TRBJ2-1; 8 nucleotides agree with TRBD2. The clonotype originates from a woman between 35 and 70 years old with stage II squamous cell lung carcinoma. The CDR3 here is CASGGRGIDEQFF. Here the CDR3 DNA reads TGTGCCAGCGGGGGGCGAGGTATAGATGAGCAGTTCTTC.